The 20 T cell receptor beta chains given below trace back to one sample, sequenced in a study of cytomegalovirus exposure and HLA in healthy donors (dated by TCRdb to about 2017). Library construction relied on the immunoSEQ multiplex PCR assay. TCRdb carries this immuneACCESS record with in-frame sequences only. Its versions omit some clonotypes, under half of them owing to an unresolved V gene in the studies checked, with the rest unexplained. Present in this sample are about 220,000 clones, almost 90% of which were seen just once. Of the sample, just under 3% falls within the top ten clones. Sequencing input: PBMCs. Receptors were obtained from a woman aged 18-35 years in good health and CMV-seronegative.

The chain is built from TRBV5-1 and TRBJ2-2; 10 bases agree with TRBD2. The CDR3 is made up of 15 amino acids. From germline, CDR1 is SGHRS and CDR2 YFSETQ. With 2 bases clipped from V and 7 bases from J, the junction kept 5 bases outside the gene matches. The CDR3 DNA reads as TGCGCCAGCAGCTTACTAGCGGGGCGGATCGGGGAGCTGTTTTTT. This gives the protein CASSLLAGRIGELFF. Full variable domain (remainder filled in from reference TRBV5-1 and TRBJ2-2): KAGVTQTPRYLIKTRGQQVTLSCSPISGHRSVSWYQQTPGQGLQFLFEYFSETQRNKGNFPGRFSGRQFSNSRSEMNVSTLELGDSALYLCASSLLAGRIGELFFGEGSRLTVL.

Worth noting for this clone: Other nucleotide sequences in the sample specify the same CDR3. The chain has TRBV27 and TRBJ1-5, with unresolved D. With 3 bases removed from V and 0 bases from J, the gap between germline ends came to 6 bases. Germline lookup yields CDR1 MNHEY and CDR2 SMNVEV (reference sequence). There are 14 residues in the CDR3. CDR3 sequence reads: CASSFRGSNQPQHF. The CDR3 bases are TGTGCCAGCAGTTTCCGGGGTAGCAATCAGCCCCAGCATTTT.

The J gene is TRBJ2-4, the V gene TRBV6-5, with 9 bases lining up with TRBD1. This CDR3 region has 15 residues. From germline, CDR1 is MNHEY and CDR2 SVGAGI. V shed 2 bases, J shed 7 bases, and the junction held 6 bases outside the gene matches. CDR3 sequence (DNA): TGTGCCAGCAGTTACGTACTACAGGGGGCTAACATTCAGTACTTC. Translated, it gives CASSYVLQGANIQYF.

The chain joins TRBV6-5 to TRBJ2-7; D is uncertain. This CDR3 is built from 14 residues. V lost 6 bases and J 5 bases, leaving 17 bases between the germline ends. CDR1 is MNHEY and CDR2 is SVGAGI in the germline V gene. As DNA, the CDR3 is TGTGCCAGCAGCCGTTTGCCTATGGTCGACGAGCAGTACTTC. This translates into CASSRLPMVDEQYF.

V and J are TRBV10-3 and TRBJ2-7; TRBD1 might be the D (6 bases). Germline V gene data show CDR1 as ENHRY and CDR2 as SYGVKD. The V end was cut by 6 bases, the J end by 7 bases, with 16 bases between. This CDR3 is 13 amino acids long. CDR3 bases: TGTGCCATCAGGGCGGACAGTCTTCTGGAGCAGTACTTC. Translating it yields CAIRADSLLEQYF.

This chain joins TRBV29-1 and TRBJ2-5, with a weak D call TRBD2 (5 bases). The CDR3 covers 15 residues. Germline V lookup: CDR1 SQVTM, CDR2 ANQGSEA. Trimming cost V 4 bases and J 0 bases, with 15 bases left between them. The CDR3 is CSVVPGGRDQETQYF. The CDR3 DNA reads as TGCAGCGTTGTTCCAGGCGGGCGGGACCAAGAGACCCAGTACTTC.

The V call is TRBV4-1, the J call TRBJ1-2; 7 bases fit TRBD1. V was clipped by 0 bases and J by 5 bases; unmatched bases: 12. The CDR3 has 17 residues. CDR1 and CDR2 (germline): MGHRA, YSYEKL. CDR3 in amino acids: CASSQDGRPGTAYGYTF. Here the CDR3 DNA reads TGCGCCAGCAGCCAAGACGGACGCCCGGGGACAGCGTATGGCTACACCTTC.

This sequence joins TRBV10-1 and TRBJ2-7; 15 bases fit TRBD2. V was clipped by 8 bases and J by 2 bases; unmatched bases: 13. The V gene's germline CDR1 is WNHNN and CDR2 SYGVQD (reference sequence). This CDR3 has 18 amino acids. CDR3 region: CASLDRTSGRASAYEQYF. The CDR3 bases are TGCGCCAGCTTGGATCGGACTAGCGGGAGGGCCAGCGCCTACGAGCAGTACTTC.

The V gene is TRBV28, the J gene TRBJ2-1, with 12 bases that match TRBD2. In germline, CDR1 is MDHEN, CDR2 SYDVKM. This CDR3 has 13 residues. The CDR3 protein is CVVKTSGSNEQFF. The CDR3 region has the DNA TGTGTCGTAAAGACTAGCGGGAGCAATGAGCAGTTCTTC.

This chain connects TRBV29-1 to TRBJ2-3, with D perhaps matching TRBD1 (6 bases). CDR1 and CDR2 from the germline V gene are SQVTM and ANQGSEA. Deletions cut 8 bases from V and 1 base from J, with 13 bases between. The CDR3 has 13 amino acids. CDR3 loop: CSFRDTGTDTQYF. Here the CDR3 DNA reads TGCAGCTTCCGGGACACTGGCACAGATACGCAGTATTTT.

The V call is TRBV27, the J call TRBJ2-7, with TRBD1 matching 8 bases. Germline V gene lookup returns CDR1 MNHEY and CDR2 SMNVEV (reference sequence). The CDR3 length is 15 residues. The ends lost 2 bases at V and 5 bases at J; junction bases unmatched: 8. Here the CDR3 DNA reads TGTGCCAGCAGTTTAACTCAGGGGGCTAAGGACGAGCAGTACTTC. Translated: CASSLTQGAKDEQYF.

This sequence joins TRBV7-2 and TRBJ2-1; 9 nucleotides align to TRBD2. Germline CDR1 reads SGHTA; CDR2 reads FQGNSA. V was clipped by 6 bases and J by 6 bases; unmatched bases: 3. The CDR3 has 13 residues. CDR3 sequence (DNA): TGTGCCAGCAGTAATAGCGGGAGCAATGAGCAGTTCTTC. Its protein is CASSNSGSNEQFF.

This rearrangement joins TRBV4-1 to TRBJ2-3, with D perhaps TRBD1 (6 bases). CDR1 and CDR2 (germline): MGHRA, YSYEKL. With 1 base removed from V and 2 bases from J, the gap between germline ends came to 13 bases. The CDR3 is made up of 16 amino acids. The CDR3 reads CASSQGASGVTDTQYF. CDR3 bases: TGCGCCAGCAGCCAAGGAGCCTCAGGGGTCACAGATACGCAGTATTTT.

The chain uses TRBV7-9 and TRBJ2-3; D is ambiguous. Trimming removed 1 base at V and 7 bases at J, with 12 bases between. CDR1 and CDR2 (germline): SEHNR, FQNEAQ (reference sequence). The CDR3 runs 14 residues. This CDR3 reads CASSLGLAPNTQYF. The CDR3, as DNA: TGTGCCAGCAGCTTAGGACTGGCTCCGAATACGCAGTATTTT.

The rearrangement uses TRBV4-1 and TRBJ2-7; the match to TRBD2 covers 8 bases. Germline CDR1 and CDR2: MGHRA and YSYEKL. The CDR3 covers 17 residues. The junction had 13 bases not matched to a gene; V was cut back by 1 base and J by 5 bases. DNA for the CDR3: TGCGCCAGCAGCCAAGTCGTATCCCTAGCGGGCACCCACGAGCAGTACTTC. Protein product: CASSQVVSLAGTHEQYF.

This chain uses TRBV6-1 with TRBJ2-7, with 15 bases that match TRBD2. V lost 10 bases, J lost 2 bases, and 6 bases stayed unmatched. The CDR3 length is 15 residues. Germline V lookup: CDR1 MNHNS, CDR2 SASEGT. For the CDR3, the DNA is TGTGCCACCTCAGGACTAGCGGGAGGGGCCTACGAGCAGTACTTC. As protein: CATSGLAGGAYEQYF.

The chain is built from TRBV2 and TRBJ1-1; D is unclear. CDR1 and CDR2 (germline): SNHLY, FYNNEI. CDR3 length: 14 residues. V gave up 5 bases and J gave up 11 bases, with 21 bases separating them. In nucleotides, the CDR3 is TGTGCCAGCAGTATAGGCAGGTACGCCGGTGAGGCTTTCTTT. Translating it yields CASSIGRYAGEAFF.

The CDR3 DNA reads TGTGCCAGCAGCCACCGGACAGGTACAGAGACCCAGTACTTC. Protein sequence: CASSHRTGTETQYF. The chain recombines TRBV7-9 with TRBJ2-5; 7 positions match TRBD1. V gave up 5 bases and J gave up 4 bases; unmatched junction bases: 7. The germline V gene encodes CDR1 SEHNR and CDR2 FQNEAQ (reference sequence). The CDR3 consists of 14 residues.

This rearrangement joins TRBV4-1 to TRBJ2-7; 8 bases are shared with TRBD2. The CDR3 is 19 amino acids. Looked up from germline, CDR1 is MGHRA and CDR2 is YSYEKL. The junction had 17 bases not matched to a gene; V was cut back by 0 bases and J by 4 bases. CDR3 protein: CASSQDTIGTSGLSYEQYF. The CDR3, as DNA: TGCGCCAGCAGCCAAGATACCATCGGCACTAGCGGTCTTTCTTACGAGCAGTACTTC.

The CDR3 DNA reads TGTGCCAGCAGCTTATCGACCCTAGCGGGAGGATACAATGAGCAGTTCTTC. Residues: CASSLSTLAGGYNEQFF. The chain is built from TRBV7-2 and TRBJ2-1; 11 nucleotides line up with TRBD2. The germline gives CDR1 SGHTA, CDR2 FQGNSA. J gave up 4 bases and V 2 bases, and 7 bases lay outside the gene matches. This CDR3 comprises 17 residues.